Below, 7 T cell receptor beta chains from the same sample are listed, as sequenced in a study of CD8+ T cells in alopecia areata. Investigators isolated RNA and reverse transcribed it into cDNA to act as the sequencing template. TCRdb keeps only in-frame clones here, not all; method: immunoSEQ multiplex PCR. The data hold around 180,000 clones, with about three fifths observed a single time. Treatment described: oral pan-JAK inhibitor, 5-10 mg twice daily. Sequences were derived from CD4+ T cells sorted from blood, sampled at week 24, from a patient treated with tofacitinib. Receptors originate from a human donor with alopecia areata.

This chain joins TRBV30 and TRBJ1-6, with unresolved D. Germline V gene sequence: CDR1 GTSNPN, CDR2 SVGIG (reference sequence). There are 15 residues in the CDR3. V shed 1 base and J shed 11 bases, with 18 bases lying between them. The DNA of the CDR3 is TGTGCCTGGAGTGACGGGAGGCTCTCAAGGCCACCCCTCCACTTT. Amino acid sequence: CAWSDGRLSRPPLHF.

This clone turned up a few times. The chain carries TRBV7-2 and TRBJ1-6, with a weak D call TRBD1 (6 bases). Germline CDR1 and CDR2: SGHTA and FQGNSA. Trimming left V 4 bases short and J 6 bases short, with 10 bases between. The CDR3 contains 14 residues. CDR3 residues: CASSSKGGNSPLHF. The CDR3 coding sequence is TGTGCCAGCAGCTCAAAGGGGGGTAATTCACCCCTCCACTTT.

The rearrangement links TRBV6-1 to TRBJ2-7; D unresolved. This CDR3 has 13 residues. The ends were cut back, 5 bases at V and 0 bases at J, with 8 bases in the middle. The germline gives CDR1 MNHNS, CDR2 SASEGT. CDR3 DNA: TGTGCCAGCAGTAAAAGCAGCTCCTACGAGCAGTACTTC. This translates into CASSKSSSYEQYF.

The CDR3 nucleotides are TGTGCCTGGAGTCTCTCAAGCAATCAGCCCCAGCATTTT. Its translation: CAWSLSSNQPQHF. The chain links TRBV30 to TRBJ1-5; D is ambiguous. Trimming left V 2 bases short and J 1 base short, with 6 bases between. This CDR3 region has 13 residues. Germline V gene sequence: CDR1 GTSNPN, CDR2 SVGIG (reference sequence). Full variable domain (outside the CDR3, taken from reference TRBV30 and TRBJ1-5): SQTIHQWPATLVQPVGSPLSLECTVEGTSNPNLYWYRQAAGRGLQLLFYSVGIGQISSEVPQNLSASRPQDRQFILSSKKLLLSDSGFYLCAWSLSSNQPQHFGDGTRLSIL.

The V call is TRBV15, the J call TRBJ1-5, with a tentative D call TRBD1 (5 bases). The CDR3 length is 15 residues. In germline, CDR1 is LNHNV, CDR2 YYDKDF (reference sequence). V lost 1 base, J lost 1 base, and 8 bases lay in between. As DNA, the CDR3 is TGTGCCACCAGCAGAGGAGACAGCAGCAATCAGCCCCAGCATTTT. It specifies CATSRGDSSNQPQHF.

This clone has a handful of counts. The chain employs TRBV2 and TRBJ1-1; D gene unclear. The CDR3 is 11 amino acids. V was pared by 7 bases and J by 7 bases, with 10 bases between. Per germline, CDR1 SNHLY and CDR2 FYNNEI. DNA of the CDR3: TGTGCCAGCAAGGAGGAGGGTGAAGCTTTCTTT. Protein: CASKEEGEAFF.

This clone is a singleton in its sample. The V call is TRBV6-4, the J call TRBJ2-3, with D perhaps matching TRBD2 (6 bases). Looked up from germline, CDR1 is MRHNA and CDR2 is SNTAGT. CDR3 length equals 17 residues. V was trimmed by 5 bases and J by 0 bases, leaving 18 bases between them. The CDR3 DNA sequence: TGTGCCAGCAGTCCCATTGGGGGGACCCGCAGCACAGATACGCAGTATTTT. Amino acids: CASSPIGGTRSTDTQYF.